The next 22 T cell receptor beta chains were all read from a single sample in a study of T-cell memory formation after mild COVID-19. TCRdb analysed the 5' RACE reads with MiXCR anew, one entry per CDR3 protein. The sample holds 300,000 to 400,000 distinct CDR3 sequences, around 13% seen once. Material for sequencing was PBMCs or a T cell subset sorted from them (not recorded which). The origin of the receptors is a man younger than 30 who had mild COVID-19 (a few samples of this study predate the infection). Cell type and time point are not known.

The rearrangement joins TRBV29-1 to TRBJ2-4, with D possibly being TRBD2 (6 bases). V lost 1 base and J lost 7, with 11 bases in between. The V gene's germline CDR1 is SQVTM and CDR2 ANQGSEA. The CDR3 totals 13 residues. This CDR3 is CSVEASGRNIQYF. Here the CDR3 DNA reads TGCAGCGTTGAAGCTAGTGGGAGGAACATTCAGTACTTC. Looking up the rest from reference TRBV29-1 and TRBJ2-4 gives the full variable domain: SAVISQKPSRDICQRGTSLTIQCQVDSQVTMMFWYRQQPGQSLTLIATANQGSEATYESGFVIDKFPISRPNLTFSTLTVSNMSPEDSSIYLCSVEASGRNIQYFGAGTRLSVL.

This chain joins TRBV7-9 and TRBJ2-5, with TRBD1 matching 10 bases. In germline, CDR1 is SEHNR, CDR2 FQNEAQ (reference sequence). V lost 2 bases to trimming and J lost 2 bases; unmatched junction nucleotides: 2. This CDR3 comprises 15 residues. The CDR3 spells CASSLLDRGQETQYF. CDR3 sequence (DNA): TGTGCCAGCAGCTTATTGGACAGGGGGCAAGAGACCCAGTACTTC.

V is TRBV29-1 and J is TRBJ2-5; TRBD2 aligns across 10 bases. V lost 6 bases and J lost 4; bases outside the gene matches: 14. The CDR3 has 16 amino acids. CDR1 is SQVTM, CDR2 ANQGSEA, per germline. The CDR3 DNA follows: TGCAGCGTCCCTCGGGGGAGCGGGAGGGCAACAGAGACCCAGTACTTC. It specifies CSVPRGSGRATETQYF.

V is TRBV7-2 and J is TRBJ2-3, with 14 bases aligning to TRBD2. J lost 5 bases, V lost 5 bases, and 3 bases had no gene match. Per the germline V gene, CDR1 is SGHTA and CDR2 is FQGNSA. CDR3 length: 15 amino acids. This CDR3 reads CASSQGLAGVDTQYF. For the CDR3, the DNA is TGTGCCAGCAGCCAGGGACTAGCGGGGGTAGATACGCAGTATTTT.

This clonotype was observed a few times. The genes are TRBV6-5 and TRBJ1-5; D call uncertain. The CDR3 loop spans 15 amino acids. The germline V and J ends were trimmed by 0 bases and 4 bases, with 10 bases remaining between them. Germline values: CDR1 MNHEY, CDR2 SVGAGI. Here the CDR3 DNA reads TGTGCCAGCAGTTACTCGAGAGACACAAATCAGCCCCAGCATTTT. It codes for CASSYSRDTNQPQHF.

The chain uses TRBV7-2 and TRBJ2-5; D ambiguous. The CDR3 runs to 14 residues. V was pared by 5 bases and J by 5 bases, with 15 bases between. Germline assignment: CDR1 SGHTA and CDR2 FQGNSA. In DNA, the CDR3 is TGTGCCAGCAGCGCCCCCCCCGTGGGGGAGACCCAGTACTTC. Translated: CASSAPPVGETQYF.

The chain carries TRBV5-6 and TRBJ1-2, with D hard to call. CDR1 and CDR2 from the germline V gene are SGHDT and YYEEEE. The CDR3 has 15 residues. V was clipped by 4 bases and J by 1 base, with 14 bases between them. This CDR3 is CASSPAARFNYGYTF. The CDR3 DNA is TGTGCCAGCAGCCCAGCTGCCAGGTTTAACTATGGCTACACCTTC.

J is TRBJ2-1 and V is TRBV5-1, with TRBD2 matching 10 bases. The CDR3 runs to 19 residues. Germline lookup yields CDR1 SGHRS and CDR2 YFSETQ. The V gene end was trimmed by 3 bases and the J gene end by 1 base; junction bases not matched to a gene: 13. CDR3 sequence (DNA): TGCGCCAGCAGCTGGTGGCCTAGCGGGGGTCCCTTATCCTACAATGAGCAGTTCTTC. Translated: CASSWWPSGGPLSYNEQFF.

This clonotype has more than one count but fewer than ten. The chain carries TRBV7-2 and TRBJ1-5; TRBD1 might be the D (6 bases). CDR3 size: 15 residues. Germline CDR1 SGHTA, CDR2 FQGNSA. V gave up 2 bases and J gave up 7 bases, with 15 bases separating them. CDR3 sequence (DNA): TGTGCCAGCAGCTTATGGGGGGGCGCCGAACAGCCCCAGCATTTT. Encoded protein: CASSLWGGAEQPQHF. The variable domain in full, completed from reference TRBV7-2 and TRBJ1-5, reads GAGVSQSPSNKVTEKGKDVELRCDPISGHTALYWYRQSLGQGLEFLIYFQGNSAPDKSGLPSDRFSAERTGGSVSTLTIQRTQQEDSAVYLCASSLWGGAEQPQHFGDGTRLSIL.

In this sample, this clonotype turned up once. The chain employs TRBV12-3 or TRBV12-4 and TRBJ2-1, with D possibly TRBD2 on 6 matching bases. The CDR3 has 13 residues. V lost 5 bases and J 10 bases, leaving 15 bases between the germline ends. CDR3 sequence reads: CASSPRRRGEQFF. CDR3 in DNA: TGTGCCAGCAGTCCCCGCCGTCGGGGGGAGCAGTTCTTC.

V is TRBV5-4 and J is TRBJ2-3; D might be TRBD2 (7 bases). The CDR3 sequence is 16 residues long. Germline CDR1 reads SGHNT; CDR2 reads YYREEE (reference sequence). Trimming took off 0 bases at V and 0 bases at J, with 11 bases between the two ends. CDR3 protein: CASSLETGGSTDTQYF. Here the CDR3 DNA reads TGTGCCAGCAGCTTGGAGACGGGGGGCAGCACAGATACGCAGTATTTT.

In this sample, this clonotype turned up many times. This chain uses TRBV4-1 with TRBJ2-7, with D possibly being TRBD1 or TRBD2 (6 bases each). V lost 4 bases to trimming and J lost 0 bases, with 19 bases between them. The CDR3 is 17 amino acids. The germline V gene has CDR1 MGHRA and CDR2 YSYEKL. In DNA form, the CDR3 reads TGCGCCAGCAGCCTCCCGAGGGGGGACGCCGACTCCTACGAGCAGTACTTC. Protein: CASSLPRGDADSYEQYF.

The chain combines TRBV7-9 with TRBJ1-1, with a tentative D call TRBD1 (6 bases). In germline, CDR1 is SEHNR, CDR2 FQNEAQ (reference sequence). The CDR3 has 16 residues. V lost 11 bases and J lost 1, with 23 bases in between. The CDR3 DNA reads as TGTGCCCCCAATCCCCAGACAGGACGAGGGAACACTGAAGCTTTCTTT. Its protein product is CAPNPQTGRGNTEAFF.

The chain has TRBV5-5 and TRBJ2-7; 7 positions agree with TRBD2. CDR1 is SGHKS, CDR2 YYEKEE, per germline (reference sequence). The CDR3 extends over 14 amino acids. V lost 0 bases to trimming and J lost 3 bases; unmatched junction nucleotides: 3. The CDR3 DNA reads as TGTGCCAGCAGCTTGGGAGGGGACTACTACGAGCAGTACGTC. It codes for CASSLGGDYYEQYV.

The rearrangement links TRBV10-3 to TRBJ2-5; D is ambiguous. This CDR3 has 15 amino acids. V was trimmed by 2 bases and J by 2 bases, leaving 12 bases between them. The germline gives CDR1 ENHRY, CDR2 SYGVKD. The CDR3 bases are TGTGCCATCAGTGAGGCCCCAACCTTACAAGAGACCCAGTACTTC. It translates to CAISEAPTLQETQYF.

This clonotype was recorded at least ten times. The chain joins TRBV12-3 or TRBV12-4 to TRBJ2-7; a possible D gene is TRBD2 (5 bases). V shed 6 bases and J shed 3 bases, with 21 bases lying between them. The length of the CDR3 is 16 residues. The CDR3 protein is CASRREGSEPLYEQYF. The CDR3 DNA reads as TGTGCCAGCAGGAGGGAAGGTAGCGAGCCCCTCTACGAGCAGTACTTC.

This clonotype turned up a few times. V usage is TRBV3-1 and J usage is TRBJ2-2; the D is unclear. Trimming left V 1 base short and J 5 bases short, with 11 bases between. Germline V CDR1 and CDR2: LGHDT, YNNKEL (reference sequence). The CDR3 covers 15 residues. The CDR3 region is CASSQGGGQTGELFF. The CDR3 DNA is TGTGCCAGCAGCCAAGGAGGTGGGCAAACCGGGGAGCTGTTTTTT. The complete variable domain, with remaining parts taken from reference TRBV3-1 and TRBJ2-2, reads DTAVSQTPKYLVTQMGNDKSIKCEQNLGHDTMYWYKQDSKKFLKIMFSYNNKELIINETVPNRFSPKSPDKAHLNLHINSLELGDSAVYFCASSQGGGQTGELFFGEGSRLTVL.

V and J are TRBV7-2 and TRBJ1-5; D gene unclear. V was clipped by 4 bases and J by 5 bases, with 9 bases between them. Germline CDR1 is SGHTA and CDR2 is FQGNSA. The CDR3 is 13 residues long. For the CDR3, the DNA is TGTGCCAGCAGCTCCCGGGTAGATCAGCCCCAGCATTTT. As protein: CASSSRVDQPQHF.

This clonotype was seen only a few times. V usage is TRBV4-1 and J usage is TRBJ2-1; 11 bases match TRBD1. The V segment lost 3 bases and the J segment 9 bases; nucleotides outside the gene matches: 10. CDR3 size: 16 residues. Looked up from germline, CDR1 is MGHRA and CDR2 is YSYEKL. For the CDR3, the DNA is TGCGCCAGCAGCCATCCCTCCGGACAGGGGGCTATTGAGCAGTTCTTC. Translation: CASSHPSGQGAIEQFF.

This clonotype was seen repeatedly, ten times or more. The chain combines TRBV12-3 or TRBV12-4 with TRBJ1-2; 7 bases are shared with TRBD1. Unmatched junction bases numbered 2, after V lost 4 bases and J lost 0 bases. This CDR3 region has 14 residues. The CDR3 loop is CASSWTGTNYGYTF. CDR3 nucleotides: TGTGCCAGCAGTTGGACAGGAACTAACTATGGCTACACCTTC.

The chain combines TRBV2 with TRBJ1-5; TRBD1 matches 7 bases. The junction had 6 bases not matched to a gene; V was cut back by 6 bases and J by 7 bases. CDR1 is SNHLY and CDR2 is FYNNEI in the germline V gene. The CDR3 is 13 amino acids. As DNA, the CDR3 is TGTGCCAGCAGCCAGGGGGTAGGGCAGCCCCAGCATTTT. It codes for CASSQGVGQPQHF.

This clonotype has a handful of counts. The chain combines TRBV25-1 with TRBJ1-3; tentative D call: TRBD1 (5 bases). The germline CDR1 and CDR2 sequences are MGHDK and SYGVNS. The CDR3 is 17 amino acids. Trimming pared 6 bases from V and 3 bases from J, leaving 21 bases between. CDR3 coding DNA: TGTGCCAGCAGCGATGAGGGCAGGGAGGCAAATGGAAACACCATATATTTT. It yields the protein CASSDEGREANGNTIYF.